A single sample is the source of the 3 T cell receptor beta chains below, sequenced in a study of regulatory T cells in long-lasting Graves disease. In building TCR beta libraries, iRepertoire HTBI primers were used together with Arm-PCR of CDR3 regions. One entry per CDR3 protein, called by TCRdb with MiXCR from the multiplex PCR reads. The sample has about 660,000 distinct CDR3 sequences, about 32% seen once. This sample's time point: persistent/refractory GD, antithyroid drugs over 5 years with positive TRAb. Extracted RNA from PBMCs served as the source of the TCR library. The sample here was peripheral blood mononuclear cells (PBMCs), taken when the disease was refractory, from a patient treated with antithyroid drugs. The receptors here all came from a female donor with Graves disease.

There are many counts of this clonotype. The V call is TRBV28, the J call TRBJ1-2; no clear D. The CDR3 contains 14 residues. V was pared by 5 bases and J by 5 bases, with 15 bases between. The germline V gene has CDR1 MDHEN and CDR2 SYDVKM. The CDR3 nucleotides read TGTGCCAGCAGTCCCACGCGGGTGGAATATGGCTACACCTTC. This translates into CASSPTRVEYGYTF.

This clonotype was recorded many times. V is TRBV12-3 or TRBV12-4 and J is TRBJ1-2, with D possibly TRBD1 on 5 matching bases. Trimming removed 2 bases at V and 7 bases at J, with 8 bases between. The CDR3 length is 12 residues. CDR3: CASSLQGIGYTF. The CDR3 DNA is TGTGCCAGCAGTTTACAGGGCATTGGCTACACCTTC.

The chain couples TRBV29-1 to TRBJ1-1, with D perhaps matching TRBD1 (6 bases). This CDR3 region has 15 residues. Germline assignment: CDR1 SQVTM and CDR2 ANQGSEA. V was clipped by 0 bases and J by 7 bases, with 18 bases between them. Here the CDR3 DNA reads TGCAGCGTTGAAGATCGGCAGGGGACATCTTTTGAAGCTTTCTTT. It encodes CSVEDRQGTSFEAFF.